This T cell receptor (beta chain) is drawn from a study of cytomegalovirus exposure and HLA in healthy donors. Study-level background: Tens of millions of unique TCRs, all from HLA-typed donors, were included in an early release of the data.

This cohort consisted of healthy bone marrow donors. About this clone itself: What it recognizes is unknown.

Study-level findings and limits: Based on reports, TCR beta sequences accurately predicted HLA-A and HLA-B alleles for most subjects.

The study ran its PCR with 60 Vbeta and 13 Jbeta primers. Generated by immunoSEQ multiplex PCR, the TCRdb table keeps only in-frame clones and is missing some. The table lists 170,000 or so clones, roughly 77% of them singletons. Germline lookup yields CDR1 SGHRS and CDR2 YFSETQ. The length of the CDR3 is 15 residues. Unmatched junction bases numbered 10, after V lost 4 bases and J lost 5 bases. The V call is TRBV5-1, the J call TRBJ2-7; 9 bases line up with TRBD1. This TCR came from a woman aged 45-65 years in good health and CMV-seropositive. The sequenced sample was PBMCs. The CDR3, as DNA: TGCGCCAGCAGCGACCATCGGGGGACAGGGAACGAGCAGTACTTC. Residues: CASSDHRGTGNEQYF. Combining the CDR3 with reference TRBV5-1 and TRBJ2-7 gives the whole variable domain KAGVTQTPRYLIKTRGQQVTLSCSPISGHRSVSWYQQTPGQGLQFLFEYFSETQRNKGNFPGRFSGRQFSNSRSEMNVSTLELGDSALYLCASSDHRGTGNEQYFGPGTRLTVT.